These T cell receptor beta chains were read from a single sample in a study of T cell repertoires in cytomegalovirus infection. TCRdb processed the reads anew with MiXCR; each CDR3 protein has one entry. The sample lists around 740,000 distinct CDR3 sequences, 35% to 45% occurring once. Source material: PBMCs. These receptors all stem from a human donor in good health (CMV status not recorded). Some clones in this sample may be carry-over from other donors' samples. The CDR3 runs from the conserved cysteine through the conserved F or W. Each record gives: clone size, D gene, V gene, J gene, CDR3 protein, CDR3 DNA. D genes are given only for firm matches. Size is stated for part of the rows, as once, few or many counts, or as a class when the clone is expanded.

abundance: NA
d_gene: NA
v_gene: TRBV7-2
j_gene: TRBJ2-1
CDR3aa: CASSLVLAYIYNEQFF
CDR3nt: TGTGCCAGCAGCTTAGTCCTAGCTTATATTTACAATGAGCAGTTCTTC

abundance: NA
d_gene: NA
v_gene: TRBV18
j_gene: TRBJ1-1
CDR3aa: CASSRGGSNTEAFF
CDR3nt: TGTGCCAGCTCACGTGGGGGTTCGAACACTGAAGCTTTCTTT

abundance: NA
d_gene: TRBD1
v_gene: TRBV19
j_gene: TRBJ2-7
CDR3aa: CASSTWPGTGGFNEQYF
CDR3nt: TGTGCCAGTAGCACATGGCCGGGGACAGGGGGCTTTAACGAGCAGTACTTC

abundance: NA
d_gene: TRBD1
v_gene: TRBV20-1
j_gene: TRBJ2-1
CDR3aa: CSARDTGGHGEQFF
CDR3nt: TGCAGTGCTAGAGATACAGGGGGCCACGGTGAGCAGTTCTTC

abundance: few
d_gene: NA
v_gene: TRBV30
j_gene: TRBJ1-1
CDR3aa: CAWQLVPTEAFF
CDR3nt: TGTGCCTGGCAACTCGTCCCCACTGAAGCTTTCTTT

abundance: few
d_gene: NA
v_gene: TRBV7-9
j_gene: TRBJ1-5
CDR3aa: CASSLHDSNQPQHF
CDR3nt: TGTGCCAGCAGCTTGCACGATAGCAATCAGCCCCAGCATTTT

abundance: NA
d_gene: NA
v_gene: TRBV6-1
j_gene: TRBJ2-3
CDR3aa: CASLDTQYF
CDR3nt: TGTGCCAGCTTGGATACGCAGTATTTT

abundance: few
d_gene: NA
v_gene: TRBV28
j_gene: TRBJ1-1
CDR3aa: CASSSDRSNTEAFF
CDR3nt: TGTGCCAGCTCGTCTGATAGGAGTAACACTGAAGCTTTCTTT

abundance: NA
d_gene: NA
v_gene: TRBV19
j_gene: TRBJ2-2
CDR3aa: CASIIRGMNTGELFF
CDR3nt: TGTGCCAGTATTATACGGGGTATGAACACCGGGGAGCTGTTTTTT

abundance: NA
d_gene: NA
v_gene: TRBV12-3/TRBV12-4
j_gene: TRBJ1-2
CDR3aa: CASSRQARLTTF
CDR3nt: TGTGCCAGCAGTCGACAGGCCCGGCTAACCACCTTC

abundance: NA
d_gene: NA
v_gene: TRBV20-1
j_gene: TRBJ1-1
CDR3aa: CSARLGLDTEAFF
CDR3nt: TGCAGTGCTAGGTTGGGATTGGACACTGAAGCTTTCTTT

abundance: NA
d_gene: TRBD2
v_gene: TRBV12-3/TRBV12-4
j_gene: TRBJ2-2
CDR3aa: CASSPNTIAGGLDTGELFF
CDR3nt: TGTGCCAGCAGTCCGAATACAATAGCGGGGGGGCTGGACACCGGGGAGCTGTTTTTT

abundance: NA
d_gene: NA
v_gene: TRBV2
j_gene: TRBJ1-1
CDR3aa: CASSWAIGTGFTEAFF
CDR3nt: TGTGCCAGCAGTTGGGCTATCGGGACGGGATTCACTGAAGCTTTCTTT

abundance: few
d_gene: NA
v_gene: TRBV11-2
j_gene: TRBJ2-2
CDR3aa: CASSSLRRGPNTGELFF
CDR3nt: TGTGCCAGCAGCTCTCTTCGCAGGGGTCCGAACACCGGGGAGCTGTTTTTT

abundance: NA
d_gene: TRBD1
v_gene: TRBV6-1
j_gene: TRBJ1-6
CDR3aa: CASRSATGVDAPLHF
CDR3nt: TGTGCCAGCAGGTCCGCGACAGGGGTGGATGCACCCCTCCACTTT

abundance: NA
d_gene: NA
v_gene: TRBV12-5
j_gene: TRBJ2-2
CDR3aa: CASGLETEMSTGELFF
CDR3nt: TGTGCTAGTGGTTTGGAAACAGAAATGAGTACCGGGGAGCTGTTTTTT

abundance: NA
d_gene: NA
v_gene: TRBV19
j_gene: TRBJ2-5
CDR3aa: CATQRSGNIQQETQYF
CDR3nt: TGTGCCACCCAACGCTCGGGAAATATTCAACAAGAGACCCAGTACTTC

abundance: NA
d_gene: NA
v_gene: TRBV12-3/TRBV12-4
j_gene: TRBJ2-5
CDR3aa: CASSFRTPQETQYF
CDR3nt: TGTGCCAGCAGTTTTCGGACCCCCCAAGAGACCCAGTACTTC

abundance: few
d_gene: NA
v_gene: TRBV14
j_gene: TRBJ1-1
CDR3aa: CASSQGGGRTEAFF
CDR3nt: TGTGCCAGCAGCCAAGGCGGGGGGCGGACTGAAGCTTTCTTT

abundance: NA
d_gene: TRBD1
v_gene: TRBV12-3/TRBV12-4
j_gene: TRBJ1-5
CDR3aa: CASSFQTGDQPQHF
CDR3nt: TGTGCCAGCAGTTTCCAGACAGGGGACCAGCCCCAGCATTTT

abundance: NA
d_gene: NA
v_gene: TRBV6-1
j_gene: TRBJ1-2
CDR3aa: CASSRHGGGWGYTF
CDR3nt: TGTGCCAGCAGTCGCCACGGGGGGGGCTGGGGCTACACCTTC

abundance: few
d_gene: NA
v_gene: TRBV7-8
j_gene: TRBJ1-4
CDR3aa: CASSLEDGTNEKLFF
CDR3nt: TGTGCCAGCAGCTTAGAGGACGGGACTAATGAAAAACTGTTTTTT

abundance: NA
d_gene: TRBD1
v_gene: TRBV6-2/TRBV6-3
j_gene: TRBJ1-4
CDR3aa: CASSYRGQGWNEKLFF
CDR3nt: TGTGCCAGCAGTTACCGCGGACAGGGATGGAATGAAAAACTGTTTTTT